This T cell receptor beta chain was sequenced in a study of blood T cell repertoires in COVID-19. Study background: From the United States, Italy and Spain came samples of acute and convalescent COVID-19.

This clone has more than one count but fewer than ten. The CDR3 consists of 14 residues. CDR1 SGHTS and CDR2 YDEGEE come from the germline V gene. J was trimmed by 2 bases and V by 4 bases; bases with no gene match: 3. Generated by immunoSEQ multiplex PCR, the TCRdb table keeps only in-frame clones and is missing some. This sample has tens of thousands of clones, with about four fifths found just once. Source material: peripheral blood. This receptor was taken from a man in his forties or fifties with acute or convalescent COVID-19. The V gene is TRBV5-8, the J gene TRBJ1-5; 7 bases align to TRBD1. CDR3 sequence: CASSLDRGNQPQHF. DNA for the CDR3: TGTGCCAGCAGCCTCGACAGGGGCAATCAGCCCCAGCATTTT.